This T cell receptor beta chain was obtained from a study of CD39 and CD103 CD8 tumor-infiltrating T cells (dated by TCRdb to 2016 to 2019). Regarding the complete study: Repertoire comparisons were shown for an HPV-positive HNSCC, an HPV-negative HNSCC, an ovarian cancer and a melanoma patient. TCRbeta CDR3 deep sequencing compared repertoires of CD8 TIL subsets defined by CD103 and CD39 with peripheral memory CD8 T cells.

No therapy was being received by patients at the time of sample collection, although prior treatments had ranged from chemotherapy, radiotherapy, surgery and immunotherapy to none. Thawed cells were enriched for T lymphocytes with a negative-selection kit, adding EpCAM beads for tumor-infiltrating lymphocytes. For the CD8 TIL subsets, CD3+CD4-CD8+CD45RA- cells were FACS-sorted and divided into DN, SP and DP based on their expression of CD39 and CD103. Tumor specimens were cut into small pieces, digested for 1 h with hyaluronidase, collagenase and DNase, then filtered, enriched over Ficoll and cryopreserved. On a FACSAria II, each population was sorted to more than 97% purity, and the resulting cell pellets were frozen for TCR sequencing with no culture step. A word on this clone: Its specific antigen is unknown. The input lacks base qualities; no much larger clone sits a single base away.

For each subset, between about 9,500 and 110,000 sorted cells were used for genomic DNA extraction with the DNeasy Blood and Tissue Kit. The immunoSEQ service sequenced and mapped the TCRbeta V-J or V-D-J regions, with each sample reaching coverage above 8x. The authors' pipeline ran thus. Analysis was limited to productive rearrangements exported from the immunoSEQ Analyzer platform, and clonality was evaluated on the 500 most abundant clones. Repertoire overlap between populations was quantified with the Morisita-Horn similarity index and the Jaccard index. Morisita-Horn similarity between CD8 T-cell subset TCR repertoires was measured in about 6 cancer patients. The source is immuneACCESS, and TCRdb retained only in-frame sequences with V and J called. Part of the clones is not carried over; for the studies checked, unresolved V genes explain less than half of this, and the remainder is unexplained. The DNA was the basis for D and trimming; V, J and clone size are from that table. The sample profile shows around 2,300 clones; 72% of them were found once. The ten most abundant clones make up 10% to 15% of the sample.

The CDR3 contains 13 residues, cysteine and phenylalanine counted. The entry retains the CDR3 DNA only, 39 bases that are in frame from base 1. CDR1 and CDR2 are read off the germline V gene (reference sequence) as LNHNV and YYDKDF. V was cut back by 3 bases and J by 4 bases, leaving a gap of 9 bases between them. The investigation overall reported the following: Clonotypes from DP TILs were seldom detected in blood or uninvolved lymph node, while clonotypes from DN TILs overlapped to a large extent with peripheral memory CD8 repertoires. DP CD8 TILs appeared to be more oligoclonal than DN and SP CD8 TILs and blood memory CD8 T cells, with roughly 55-86% covered by the top 30 clonotypes.

This clonotype was obtained from a human donor with head and neck squamous cell carcinoma. The source material was CD39- CD103- CD8+ T cells sorted from the tumor. The cell subset or site label for this specimen denotes: CD103-CD39- double-negative CD45RA- CD8 T cells. The chain couples TRBV15 to TRBJ1-1, with TRBD1 tentatively as D gene (5 bases match). The sequenced DNA is TGTGCCACCAGCAGCGGGGGGGGCACTGAAGCTTTCTTT. The resulting protein is CATSSGGGTEAFF.